Each of the 24 T cell receptor beta chains below was sequenced from the same sample in a study of identical twins. TCRdb called the 5' RACE reads again in MiXCR, with one record for every CDR3 protein. The table records about 890,000 distinct CDR3 sequences, roughly an eighth of them present only once. The sample also formed part of further work on yellow fever vaccine responses in identical twins.

The sequencing sample was made of PBMCs. All receptors come from a woman between 18 and 29 years old in good health.

The chain is built from TRBV29-1 and TRBJ2-2; 8 bases line up with TRBD1. CDR1 and CDR2 (germline): SQVTM, ANQGSEA. The V gene end was trimmed by 5 bases and the J gene end by 4 bases; junction bases not matched to a gene: 12. This CDR3 is 16 amino acids long. The CDR3: CSVSLPRDRSTGELFF. The CDR3 nucleotides are TGCAGCGTTTCCCTCCCCAGGGACAGGAGCACCGGGGAGCTGTTTTTT.

The table lists this clonotype with a few counts. The rearrangement links TRBV7-6 to TRBJ2-7; 8 nucleotides align to TRBD1. Germline values: CDR1 SGHVS, CDR2 FNYEAQ. The V segment lost 4 bases and the J segment 3 bases; nucleotides outside the gene matches: 8. This CDR3 region has 15 residues. The CDR3 nucleotides read TGTGCCAGCAGCTACGGACAGGGAGGCCACTACGAGCAGTACTTC. Translated, it gives CASSYGQGGHYEQYF.

The chain has TRBV12-3 or TRBV12-4 and TRBJ2-1; 8 bases are a match to TRBD2. V lost 5 bases, J lost 5 bases, and 8 bases stayed unmatched. The CDR3 loop spans 15 amino acids. CDR3 residues: CASSLKTSVNNEQFF. CDR3 coding DNA: TGTGCCAGCAGTCTAAAGACTAGCGTGAACAATGAGCAGTTCTTC.

V and J are TRBV6-5 and TRBJ2-1, with 12 bases matching TRBD2. Losses at the gene ends were 4 bases for V and 10 bases for J; bases not matched to a gene: 8. Per germline, CDR1 MNHEY and CDR2 SVGAGI. The CDR3 contains 15 residues. CDR3 sequence reads: CASSSTSGRPWEQFF. In nucleotides, the CDR3 is TGTGCCAGCAGTTCAACTAGCGGGAGGCCCTGGGAGCAGTTCTTC.

This sequence joins TRBV3-1 and TRBJ2-3, with D perhaps TRBD2 (5 bases). Germline V gene data show CDR1 as LGHDT and CDR2 as YNNKEL (reference sequence). V was clipped by 0 bases and J by 4 bases, with 8 bases between them. CDR3 length: 14 residues. DNA for the CDR3: TGTGCCAGCAGCCAAGAGGCTAGCTCAGATACGCAGTATTTT. Its protein is CASSQEASSDTQYF.

The chain links TRBV29-1 to TRBJ2-1; tentatively, D is TRBD1 (5 bases). The germline CDR1 and CDR2 sequences are SQVTM and ANQGSEA. The CDR3 loop spans 8 amino acids. V lost 3 bases to trimming and J lost 15 bases, with 6 bases between them. The CDR3 DNA is TGCAGCGTTGATAGGGGGTTCTTC. Translated: CSVDRGFF.

The chain is built from TRBV5-1 and TRBJ2-3, with D uncertain. Trimming cost V 4 bases and J 5 bases, with 14 bases left between them. Per the germline V gene, CDR1 is SGHRS and CDR2 is YFSETQ. CDR3 length: 14 amino acids. CDR3 sequence reads: CASSPTRARDTQYF. In nucleotides, the CDR3 is TGCGCCAGCAGCCCCACCCGAGCCCGAGATACGCAGTATTTT.

This clonotype was seen a few times. This chain uses TRBV12-3 or TRBV12-4 with TRBJ1-5; TRBD1 is a possible D gene (5 bases). The CDR3 spans 14 residues. V lost 6 bases to trimming and J lost 0 bases, with 9 bases between them. The CDR3 region has the DNA TGTGCCAGCAGAGGGGCCCTTAGCAATCAGCCCCAGCATTTT. This gives the protein CASRGALSNQPQHF.

This clonotype was counted only a few times. V is TRBV7-2 and J is TRBJ2-4; D is possibly TRBD2 (6 bases). The CDR3 length is 16 residues. Germline V gives CDR1 SGHTA, CDR2 FQGNSA. V was clipped by 5 bases and J by 7 bases, with 21 bases between them. The CDR3 spells CASSPGGKRHPNIQYF. The CDR3 nucleotides are TGTGCCAGCAGCCCCGGGGGAAAGCGGCATCCCAACATTCAGTACTTC.

This clonotype was picked up a small number of times. The chain recombines TRBV5-1 with TRBJ2-2; 8 nucleotides align to TRBD1. The CDR3 sequence is 16 residues long. The V gene end was trimmed by 4 bases and the J gene end by 7 bases; junction bases not matched to a gene: 12. Germline V lookup: CDR1 SGHRS, CDR2 YFSETQ. The DNA of the CDR3 is TGCGCCAGCAGCAATTATCTGGACAGGGCGAACGGGGAGCTGTTTTTT. Amino acids: CASSNYLDRANGELFF.

This chain joins TRBV20-1 and TRBJ2-7; D is possibly TRBD2 (6 bases). V was trimmed by 3 bases and J by 5 bases, leaving 20 bases between them. The CDR3 consists of 15 residues. The germline gives CDR1 DFQATT, CDR2 SNEGSKA (reference sequence). The CDR3 reads CSARNDRDSANEQYV. CDR3 sequence (DNA): TGCAGTGCTAGGAATGACCGGGACTCCGCCAACGAGCAGTACGTC.

The V call is TRBV28, the J call TRBJ2-3, with 8 bases that match TRBD2. The ends lost 7 bases at V and 2 bases at J; junction bases unmatched: 5. Germline V gene lookup returns CDR1 MDHEN and CDR2 SYDVKM. The CDR3 is 14 residues long. Here the CDR3 reads CASTGTRVTDTQYF. The CDR3 DNA is TGTGCCAGCACCGGGACTAGGGTCACAGATACGCAGTATTTT.

This chain connects TRBV20-1 to TRBJ2-7, with 9 bases fitting TRBD1. The CDR3 is 14 residues long. Germline trimming cut 6 bases from V and 1 base from J; bases unmatched to any gene: 7. Germline CDR1 reads DFQATT; CDR2 reads SNEGSKA (reference sequence). The CDR3 here is CSAKSGTGSYEQYV. The CDR3 DNA follows: TGCAGTGCCAAGTCCGGGACAGGGTCCTACGAGCAGTACGTC.

The genes are TRBV14 and TRBJ2-1, with D perhaps matching TRBD1 (6 bases). From germline, CDR1 is SGHDN and CDR2 FVKESK. The CDR3 is 14 amino acids. The V and J ends lost 4 bases and 5 bases respectively, with 12 bases between them. CDR3 residues: CASSLGTRHNEQFF. CDR3 DNA: TGTGCCAGCAGCCTCGGGACAAGACACAATGAGCAGTTCTTC.

This clonotype was detected a few times. This chain links TRBV20-1 with TRBJ1-5, with D perhaps TRBD1 (5 bases). Germline V gene data show CDR1 as DFQATT and CDR2 as SNEGSKA (reference sequence). This CDR3 has 13 residues. Trimming shortened V by 3 bases and J by 7 bases, and 13 bases separated the two germline ends. CDR3 sequence reads: CSASPGTMQPQHF. The CDR3 DNA sequence: TGCAGTGCTAGCCCGGGGACGATGCAGCCCCAGCATTTT.

This clonotype appeared a few times. V is TRBV24-1 and J is TRBJ2-2; tentatively, D is TRBD2 (5 bases). The CDR3 consists of 16 residues. CDR1 and CDR2 from the germline V gene are KGHDR and SFDVKD. Deletions cut 1 base from V and 1 base from J, with 9 bases between. CDR3: CATSDFWTLNTGELFF. CDR3 DNA sequence: TGTGCCACCAGTGATTTCTGGACTTTGAACACCGGGGAGCTGTTTTTT.

This chain links TRBV5-1 with TRBJ2-1; the match to TRBD1 covers 9 bases. The CDR3 has 14 amino acids. J lost 10 bases, V lost 0 bases, and 5 bases had no gene match. Germline CDR1 SGHRS, CDR2 YFSETQ. DNA for the CDR3: TGCGCCAGCAGCTTGGACAGGGGGCCGGGAGAGCAGTTCTTC. Translation gives CASSLDRGPGEQFF. Based on the CDR3 plus reference TRBV5-1 and TRBJ2-1, the full variable domain is KAGVTQTPRYLIKTRGQQVTLSCSPISGHRSVSWYQQTPGQGLQFLFEYFSETQRNKGNFPGRFSGRQFSNSRSEMNVSTLELGDSALYLCASSLDRGPGEQFFGPGTRLTVL.

The table lists this clonotype with many counts. V usage is TRBV4-1 and J usage is TRBJ1-1; no definite D call. Per the germline V gene, CDR1 is MGHRA and CDR2 is YSYEKL. Trimming removed 1 base at V and 0 bases at J, with 9 bases between. This CDR3 contains 15 residues. CDR3 sequence reads: CASSQVDGMNTEAFF. CDR3 coding DNA: TGCGCCAGCAGCCAAGTGGACGGTATGAACACTGAAGCTTTCTTT.

The chain links TRBV7-8 to TRBJ2-1; 9 positions match TRBD2. V shed 2 bases, J shed 7 bases, and the junction held 6 bases outside the gene matches. This CDR3 has 15 residues. CDR1 and CDR2 from the germline V gene are SGHVS and FQNEAQ. CDR3 nucleotide sequence: TGTGCCAGCAGCTTAACCGGGACTAGCTCGAATGAGCAGTTCTTC. Translation gives CASSLTGTSSNEQFF.

This chain joins TRBV5-1 and TRBJ1-1, with 11 bases identical to TRBD1. The J segment lost 7 bases and the V segment lost 2 bases, leaving 7 bases of the junction unmatched. The germline gives CDR1 SGHRS, CDR2 YFSETQ. The CDR3 covers 15 residues. The CDR3 here is CASSFRTGGDVEAFF. The CDR3, as DNA: TGCGCCAGCAGCTTCCGGACAGGGGGCGATGTTGAAGCTTTCTTT.

The chain is built from TRBV6-2 or TRBV6-3 and TRBJ1-1; D gene unclear. Looked up from germline, CDR1 is MNHEY and CDR2 is SVGEGT. This CDR3 region has 15 residues. The ends were cut back, 0 bases at V and 1 base at J, with 9 bases in the middle. CDR3 nucleotides: TGTGCCAGCAGTTACTCCGCAGCTGCGAACACTGAAGCTTTCTTT. Protein product: CASSYSAAANTEAFF.

This clonotype was seen many times. The chain has TRBV28 and TRBJ1-2, with a possible D match to TRBD1 (5 bases). CDR1 and CDR2 from the germline V gene are MDHEN and SYDVKM. Trimming cost V 3 bases and J 4 bases, with 12 bases left between them. The CDR3 spans 14 residues. The CDR3 protein is CASSFPQRGYGYTF. In DNA form, the CDR3 reads TGTGCCAGCAGTTTCCCCCAAAGGGGCTATGGCTACACCTTC.

This sequence joins TRBV12-3 or TRBV12-4 and TRBJ1-6; 7 bases align to TRBD1. The CDR3 sequence is 16 residues long. With 2 bases clipped from V and 10 bases from J, the junction kept 11 bases outside the gene matches. The DNA for the CDR3 is TGTGCCAGCAGTTTATCCAGGGGGAGTTTCGTCTCACCCCTCCACTTT. Translating it yields CASSLSRGSFVSPLHF.

This clonotype was seen a few times. CDR3 residues: CASSTRDTVETQYF. In DNA form, the CDR3 reads TGTGCCAGCAGCACGCGGGACACGGTTGAGACCCAGTACTTC. V is TRBV7-2 and J is TRBJ2-5; the D gene could be TRBD1 or TRBD2 (6 bases each). CDR1 is SGHTA and CDR2 is FQGNSA in the germline V gene. The V and J ends lost 5 bases and 5 bases respectively, with 15 bases between them. This CDR3 is 14 amino acids long. Based on the CDR3 plus reference TRBV7-2 and TRBJ2-5, the full variable domain is GAGVSQSPSNKVTEKGKDVELRCDPISGHTALYWYRQSLGQGLEFLIYFQGNSAPDKSGLPSDRFSAERTGGSVSTLTIQRTQQEDSAVYLCASSTRDTVETQYFGPGTRLLVL.